The T cell receptor (beta chain) under discussion was sequenced for a study of graft-versus-host responses after intestinal transplantation. About the study: Transplantation in recipients was multivisceral, liver-intestinal, or isolated intestinal. Anti-thymocyte globulin served as induction for all recipients, who then took tacrolimus and steroids for three to four years. Study results and caveats: Ileal or blood samples showed some GvH clones first, and such clones were also found in recipient marrow.

The CDR3 extends over 16 amino acids. Looked up from germline, CDR1 is MGHRA and CDR2 is YSYEKL. V was cut by 0 bases and J by 0 bases, with 11 bases left in between. Notes on this clone: What it recognizes is unknown.

Assay used: immunoSEQ multiplex PCR; TCRdb lists only in-frame clones, some missing. The sample includes 35,000 to 45,000 clones, roughly 95% of them seen just once. The sequence came from a human donor who was the organ donor for an intestinal transplant. The chain employs TRBV4-1 and TRBJ1-1; no reliable D call. Source: unstimulated CD8+ T cells sorted from spleen or lymph node cells, taken before transplant. The CDR3 is CASSQEIGVLNTEAFF. CDR3 nucleotides: TGCGCCAGCAGCCAAGAGATCGGGGTATTGAACACTGAAGCTTTCTTT.